This T cell receptor (beta chain) was retrieved from a study of T cells in Graves' hyperthyroidism and ophthalmopathy (dated by TCRdb to about 2019). Looking at the study overall: Peripheral blood samples were taken at initial diagnosis, before any treatment was given. Prospective prediction of ophthalmopathy was tested in an independent validation cohort of under 20 hyperthyroidism patients and around 16 patients who later progressed to ophthalmopathy. After blood sampling, hyperthyroidism patients were treated with methimazole at a starting dose of 30 mg daily, and ophthalmopathy patients were treated with high-dose intravenous methylprednisolone. The 100 discovery patients were randomly divided into training and test sets at a 7:3 ratio. The study also compared thyroid tissue and blood T-cell repertoires from more than 5 Graves' hyperthyroidism patients. The paper reports TCR Vbeta CDR3 sequencing of approximately 140 peripheral blood samples: some 41 ophthalmopathy, about 75 hyperthyroidism and around 17 progressor patients. TCR V-J signatures able to tell the groups apart were searched for in a discovery cohort of around 95 patients, of whom 40 to 45 had Graves' ophthalmopathy and 57 had stable Graves' hyperthyroidism. Overall study outcomes, separate from this receptor: In validation, progression to ophthalmopathy was predicted by the model with roughly 69% sensitivity and 72% to 85% specificity, a median of about 6.8 months before onset. Ophthalmopathy was separated from stable hyperthyroidism by a 13 V-J signature model, with approximately 90% sensitivity and about 81% specificity obtained in cross-validation and 80%/75% obtained in testing. No statistical method was used to set the sample size in advance, and investigators knew the group allocation. Most expanded thyroid clonotypes (frequency above 0.001) were also detected in blood, suggesting blood repertoires may reflect thyroid immune responses.

Stable Graves' hyperthyroidism was defined as no progression to ophthalmopathy during 18 months of follow-up. Hyperthyroidism patients were newly diagnosed, had a disease duration of under 2 months, and were aged 18 to 65 years. Any patient with an uncontrolled infection, another autoimmune disease, pregnancy or lactation was excluded. Diagnoses were based on clinical symptoms, serum thyroxine and TRAb, thyroid ultrasound and orbital computed tomography. PBMCs were isolated from around 10 ml of fresh peripheral blood by Ficoll-Paque density gradient centrifugation. Trizol reagent was used to extract total RNA, and RNA quality was then checked on an Agilent 2100 Bioanalyzer. A note on this clonotype: The specificity of this receptor is unknown. Sequence at one end of the junction differs from germline and may be a read error.

The TCR beta CDR3 regions were amplified from the RNA transcripts. The first round of RT-PCR for the TCR CDR3 was performed with the HTBI primer set and the Qiagen OneStep RT-PCR kit. The libraries were constructed in a second round of multiplex PCR and then size-selected and purified. Paired-end sequencing of the libraries was performed with 100 bp reads on an Illumina HiSeq2000. The study's own analysis went as follows. Raw data were processed with SOAPnuke, discarding reads with adapters, uncalled bases, mean Phred below 15, or no exact constant-primer or identifier match. High-quality paired reads were merged using COPE v1.2.5, and each unique nucleotide sequence was defined as a clonotype. MiTCR v1.1 was used to align clonotypes to the IMGT TRBV, TRBD and TRBJ reference segments. The analysis included only V-J combinations with a frequency above 0.0001, which together covered roughly 99% of the repertoires. A TCS score was defined as the ratio between F50 (clonal expansion) and ExV (chaos), using BLOSUM62-based TCRdist between CDR3 peptides within each V-J. Welch's t-statistics and random forest reduced fewer than 600 V-J features to 13, which were used in a naive Bayes classifier (R e1071). The public sequencing data were trimmed at Q25 with fastp and processed into clonotypes with MiXCR by TCRdb, which kept only in-frame beta chains. For every CDR3 protein sequence, its rows merge into one entry that carries the most common genes and DNA. The V and J calls shown here were made by TCRdb, not taken from the authors' results. This sample holds approximately 740,000 distinct CDR3 sequences; around 15% were observed only once. The ten largest make up roughly 10% of the sample.

The CDR3 runs 16 amino acids, cysteine and phenylalanine included. CDR3 DNA only is kept here, 48 bases in frame from base 1. CDR1 and CDR2, per the germline V gene, are MGHRA and YSYEKL. The origin of this receptor is a woman younger than 30 with Graves' hyperthyroidism. The sequencing input was blood. The chain couples TRBV4-1 to TRBJ2-7; TRBD2 agrees with 11 junctional bases. For the CDR3, the sequence is CAGSQVPASGRYEQYF. The nucleotide sequence is given as TGCGCCGGCAGCCAAGTACCGGCTAGCGGGAGGTACGAGCAGTACTTC.